The clone carrying this T cell receptor (beta chain) appeared a few times. The antigen is unknown. TCRdb called the 5' RACE reads again in MiXCR, with one record for every CDR3 protein. In the table there are about 340,000 distinct CDR3 sequences, under 5% of which are singletons. The source of the sample is a study of T cells after yellow fever vaccination. Study-level background: Libraries from low-cell-number fractions were prepared with the SMART-Seq v4 Ultra Low Input RNA kit.

Study outcomes and limitations: Only a small proportion of the clonotypes turned up in both the CD4 and the CD8 compartments, likely arising from convergent recombination. High-abundance clonotypes from the bulk population could contaminate FACS-sorted repertoires.

The germline CDR1 and CDR2 sequences are MNHEY and SVGEGT. CDR3 length: 14 amino acids. V was clipped by 2 bases and J by 2 bases, with 9 bases between them. The TCR sequence derives from a man between 18 and 29 years old who received the YFV17D yellow fever vaccine. The V gene is TRBV6-2 or TRBV6-3, the J gene TRBJ1-2, with D unclear. This sample comprised PBMCs, obtained 5 days after the yellow fever booster vaccination. The CDR3 spells CASSYDRRNYGYTF. The CDR3 nucleotides are TGTGCCAGCAGTTACGATCGACGGAACTATGGCTACACCTTC.